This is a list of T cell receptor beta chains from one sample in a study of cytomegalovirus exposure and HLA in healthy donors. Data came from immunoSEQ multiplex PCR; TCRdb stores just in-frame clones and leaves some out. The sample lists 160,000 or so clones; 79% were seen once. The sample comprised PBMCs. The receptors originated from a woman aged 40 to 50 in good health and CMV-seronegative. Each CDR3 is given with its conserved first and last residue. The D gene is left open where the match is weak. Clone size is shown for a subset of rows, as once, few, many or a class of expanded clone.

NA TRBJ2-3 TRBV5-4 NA CASSSRLGGGTDTQYF TGTGCCAGCAGCAGCCGGCTGGGCGGGGGCACAGATACGCAGTATTTT
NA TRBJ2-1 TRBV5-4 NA CASSLGSSDEQFF TGTGCCAGCAGCTTGGGGTCTAGCGATGAGCAGTTCTTC
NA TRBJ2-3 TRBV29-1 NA CSVERLQGEADTQYF TGCAGCGTTGAACGTCTCCAGGGTGAAGCAGATACGCAGTATTTT
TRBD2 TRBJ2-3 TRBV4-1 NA CASSLLTSGSGDTQYF TGCGCCAGCAGCCTCCTGACTAGCGGGTCCGGAGATACGCAGTATTTT
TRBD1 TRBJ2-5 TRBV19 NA CASSLGLRDRVYF TGTGCCAGTAGTCTCGGACTCCGGGACAGGGTCTACTTC
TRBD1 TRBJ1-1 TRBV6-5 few CASTMKGAMNTEAFF TGTGCCAGCACCATGAAGGGGGCGATGAACACTGAAGCTTTCTTT
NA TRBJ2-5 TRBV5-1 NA CASSARKLQETQYF TGCGCCAGCAGCGCGAGGAAGCTCCAAGAGACCCAGTACTTC
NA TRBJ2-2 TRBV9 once CASSPRGQNTGELFF TGTGCCAGCAGCCCCCGGGGACAGAACACCGGGGAGCTGTTTTTT
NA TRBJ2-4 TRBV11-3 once CASSLGNREAKNIQYF TGTGCCAGCAGCTTAGGAAACAGGGAGGCCAAAAACATTCAGTACTTC
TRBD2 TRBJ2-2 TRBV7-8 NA CASRSLAGSNGELFF TGTGCCAGCAGGTCTCTAGCGGGATCTAACGGGGAGCTGTTTTTT
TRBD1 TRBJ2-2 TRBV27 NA CASRPGQFTGELFF TGTGCCAGCAGGCCGGGACAGTTCACCGGGGAGCTGTTTTTT
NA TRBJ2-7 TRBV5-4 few CASSNLQGSYEQYF TGTGCCAGCAGCAACCTACAGGGATCGTACGAGCAGTACTTC
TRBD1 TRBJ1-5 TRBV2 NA CASSRDRGLTGQPQHF TGTGCCAGCAGCCGGGACAGGGGGCTGACGGGTCAGCCCCAGCATTTT
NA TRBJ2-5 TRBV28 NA CASSRYAGTLRETQYF TGTGCCAGCAGTCGCTACGCCGGGACTCTTAGGGAGACCCAGTACTTC
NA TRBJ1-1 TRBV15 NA CATSSSLGGANSEAFF TGTGCCACCAGCAGCTCCTTGGGGGGGGCGAATTCTGAAGCTTTCTTT
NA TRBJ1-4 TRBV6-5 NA CASSYGGGNEKLFF TGTGCCAGCAGTTACGGGGGGGGTAATGAAAAACTGTTTTTT
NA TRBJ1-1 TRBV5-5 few CASSPFGGLMNTEAFF TGTGCCAGCAGCCCGTTTGGGGGGTTGATGAACACTGAAGCTTTCTTT
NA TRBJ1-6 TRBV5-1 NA CASSLARSSYNSPLHF TGCGCCAGCAGCTTGGCAAGGAGCTCCTATAATTCACCCCTCCACTTT
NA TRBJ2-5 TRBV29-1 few CSVGAHQETQYF TGCAGCGTTGGGGCCCACCAAGAGACCCAGTACTTC
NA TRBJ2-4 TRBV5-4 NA CASSREGGNIQYF TGTGCCAGCAGCCGGGAAGGGGGAAACATTCAGTACTTC
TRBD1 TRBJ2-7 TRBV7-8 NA CASSYGTGGYKQYF TGTGCCAGCAGCTACGGGACAGGGGGTTACAAGCAGTACTTC
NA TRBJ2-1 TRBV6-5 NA CASRKAASSYNEQFF TGTGCCAGCAGGAAAGCGGCAAGCTCCTACAATGAGCAGTTCTTC
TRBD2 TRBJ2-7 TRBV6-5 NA CASSYGTTYEQYF TGTGCCAGCAGTTACGGGACTACCTACGAGCAGTACTTC
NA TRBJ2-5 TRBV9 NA CASSASGLPETQYF TGTGCCAGCAGCGCAAGCGGTCTCCCAGAGACCCAGTACTTC
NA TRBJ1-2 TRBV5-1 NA CASSSRLPTVPLVSGYTF TGCGCCAGCAGCTCCCGCCTACCGACAGTCCCCCTTGTCTCTGGCTACACCTTC
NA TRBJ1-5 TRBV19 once CASRTGLYSNQPQHF TGTGCCAGTAGGACGGGACTCTATAGCAATCAGCCCCAGCATTTT
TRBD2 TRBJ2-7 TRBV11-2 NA CASRPSGRLYYEQYF TGTGCCAGCAGACCTAGCGGGAGACTGTATTACGAGCAGTACTTC
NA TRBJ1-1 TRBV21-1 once CASSKTADTLDRMNTEAFF TGTGCCAGCAGCAAAACCGCCGACACCTTGGACAGGATGAACACTGAAGCTTTCTTT
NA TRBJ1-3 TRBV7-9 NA CASSLALPFSSGNTIYF TGTGCCAGCAGCTTAGCGCTTCCGTTTAGCTCTGGAAACACCATATATTTT
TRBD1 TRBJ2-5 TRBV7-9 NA CASRQAGGKWETQYF TGTGCCAGCAGACAAGCAGGGGGAAAGTGGGAGACCCAGTACTTC
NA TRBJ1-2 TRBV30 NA CAWSATQGSGYTF TGTGCCTGGAGTGCCACTCAGGGGTCTGGCTACACCTTC
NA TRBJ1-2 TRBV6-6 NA CASSGSERNGYTF TGTGCCAGCAGTGGGTCAGAGCGTAATGGCTACACCTTC
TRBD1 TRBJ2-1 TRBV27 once CASKTDRALLNEQFF TGTGCCAGCAAAACGGACAGGGCCCTACTCAATGAGCAGTTCTTC
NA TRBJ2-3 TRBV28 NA CASSFSGTDTQYF TGTGCCAGCAGTTTTTCGGGAACAGATACGCAGTATTTT
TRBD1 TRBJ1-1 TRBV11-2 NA CASGPTGVENTEAFF TGTGCCAGCGGACCTACAGGGGTAGAGAACACTGAAGCTTTCTTT
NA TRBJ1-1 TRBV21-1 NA CASWRQADVNTEAFF TGTGCCAGCTGGCGACAGGCCGACGTAAACACTGAAGCTTTCTTT
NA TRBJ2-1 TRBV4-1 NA CASSATRGRSYNEQFF TGCGCCAGCAGCGCGACCCGCGGGCGCTCCTACAATGAGCAGTTCTTC
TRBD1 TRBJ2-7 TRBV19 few CASSIKGRGSHEQYF TGTGCCAGTAGTATAAAAGGCAGGGGGTCCCACGAGCAGTACTTC
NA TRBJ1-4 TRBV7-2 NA CATSPRGGHNEKLFF TGTGCCACCTCCCCAAGGGGTGGACATAATGAAAAACTGTTTTTT
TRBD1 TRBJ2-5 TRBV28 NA CASSGTGTEETQYF TGTGCCAGCAGTGGCACCGGGACAGAAGAGACCCAGTACTTC
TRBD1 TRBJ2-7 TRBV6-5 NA CASSERDRGYEQYF TGTGCCAGCAGTGAAAGGGACAGGGGTTACGAGCAGTACTTC
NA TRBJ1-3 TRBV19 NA CASSIGPQGSGNTIYF TGTGCCAGTAGTATAGGTCCACAGGGCTCTGGAAACACCATATATTTT
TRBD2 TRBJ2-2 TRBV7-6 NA CASSGDYYTGELFF TGTGCCAGCAGCGGGGACTATTACACCGGGGAGCTGTTTTTT
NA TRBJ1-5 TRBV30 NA CAWSESARGVGQPQHF TGTGCCTGGAGTGAGTCCGCCAGGGGTGTAGGTCAGCCCCAGCATTTT
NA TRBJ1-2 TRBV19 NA CASSWRLSSNYGYTF TGTGCCAGTTCTTGGAGACTCTCTTCTAACTATGGCTACACCTTC
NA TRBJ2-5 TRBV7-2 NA CASSLAEMTQYF TGTGCCAGCAGCTTAGCGGAGATGACCCAGTACTTC
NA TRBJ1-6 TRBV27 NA CASSQDRQYRYNSPLHF TGTGCCAGCAGTCAAGATCGACAGTACCGTTATAATTCACCCCTCCACTTT
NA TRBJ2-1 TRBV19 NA CASSIGGEGIVSYNEQFF TGTGCCAGTAGTATAGGAGGAGAGGGAATCGTCTCCTACAATGAGCAGTTCTTC
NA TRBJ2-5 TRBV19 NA CASSSGTLIQETQYF TGTGCCAGTAGTTCCGGGACACTCATCCAAGAGACCCAGTACTTC
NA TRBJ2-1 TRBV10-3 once CAISETYDGNEQFF TGTGCCATCAGTGAGACCTACGACGGGAATGAGCAGTTCTTC
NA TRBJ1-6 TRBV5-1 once CASSLDPGALHF TGCGCCAGCAGCTTGGACCCTGGAGCCCTCCACTTT
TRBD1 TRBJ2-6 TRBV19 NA CASSITGVGSGANVLTF TGTGCCAGTAGTATCACAGGGGTTGGCTCTGGGGCCAACGTCCTGACTTTC
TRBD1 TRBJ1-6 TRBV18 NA CASSQIPGQQISYNSPLHF TGTGCCAGCTCACAGATACCGGGACAGCAAATCTCCTATAATTCACCCCTCCACTTT
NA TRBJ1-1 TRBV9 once CASSGERAF TGTGCCAGCAGCGGAGAGCGAGCTTTT
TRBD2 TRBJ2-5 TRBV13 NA CASSSFGTSGKQETQYF TGTGCCAGCAGCTCGTTTGGGACTAGCGGCAAACAAGAGACCCAGTACTTC